The 8 T cell receptor beta chains reported below all come from one sample, sequenced in a study of shared clonotypes between healthy human individuals. The protocol was immunoSEQ multiplex PCR, while the TCRdb copy is restricted to in-frame clones and leaves out a portion. The data contain some 2.4 million clones, more than 85% of them singletons. Sequencing used naive CD4+ T cells from PBMCs. Subset described: CD45RA+ positively selected. These receptors all stem from a man aged 18 to 35 in good health. Some clones in this sample may be carry-over from other donors' samples.

The chain joins TRBV27 to TRBJ2-7, with D maybe TRBD2 (6 bases). Trimming cost V 0 bases and J 11 bases, with 20 bases left between them. The CDR3 sequence is 15 residues long. Per the germline V gene, CDR1 is MNHEY and CDR2 is SMNVEV (reference sequence). Here the CDR3 DNA reads TGTGCCAGCAGTTTATCGCGCGCCCCGGGGGTGAGGGAGTACTTC. This encodes CASSLSRAPGVREYF.

The J gene is TRBJ1-5, the V gene TRBV18; 9 bases line up with TRBD1. V shed 5 bases and J 7 bases; nucleotides not matched to a gene: 9. CDR1 and CDR2 (germline): KGHSH, LQKENI. The CDR3 totals 15 residues. This CDR3 reads CASSTGQGGRQPQHF. The CDR3 nucleotides read TGTGCCAGCTCAACGGGACAGGGAGGGCGCCAGCCCCAGCATTTT.

This sequence joins TRBV27 and TRBJ2-7, with unresolved D. V was cut by 4 bases and J by 2 bases, with 12 bases left in between. Germline assignment: CDR1 MNHEY and CDR2 SMNVEV (reference sequence). The CDR3 consists of 14 residues. The CDR3 DNA is TGTGCCAGCAGTTCCCCCATGCGAACCTACGAGCAGTACTTC. Amino acid sequence: CASSSPMRTYEQYF.

In its sample, this clone was seen once. This chain links TRBV5-8 with TRBJ1-3, with D unclear. Germline lookup yields CDR1 SGHTS and CDR2 YDEGEE. V was shortened by 0 bases and J by 0 bases, with 13 bases between the two germline ends. There are 17 residues in the CDR3. The CDR3, as DNA: TGTGCCAGCAGCTTGGGGGCCAGGCTTGGCTCTGGAAACACCATATATTTT. This sequence encodes CASSLGARLGSGNTIYF.

This chain joins TRBV6-6 and TRBJ1-2; D is perhaps TRBD1 (5 bases). CDR3 length equals 14 residues. V was cut by 2 bases and J by 3 bases, with 10 bases left in between. Germline loops: CDR1 MNHNY, CDR2 SVGAGI (reference sequence). As DNA, the CDR3 is TGTGCCAGCAGTTACCCAGGGTCGCACTATGGCTACACCTTC. Translated: CASSYPGSHYGYTF.

This chain uses TRBV14 with TRBJ2-7; 8 positions match TRBD2. Per germline, CDR1 SGHDN and CDR2 FVKESK. V was pared by 4 bases and J by 6 bases, with 17 bases of the junction left unmatched. The CDR3 is made up of 17 amino acids. CDR3 coding DNA: TGTGCCAGCAGCCTCAGGAGCGGGAGACCGGGTACGAGCGAGCAGTACTTC. It translates to CASSLRSGRPGTSEQYF.

The chain joins TRBV11-3 to TRBJ2-4; 13 bases map to TRBD2. The V gene end was trimmed by 6 bases and the J gene end by 0 bases; junction bases not matched to a gene: 14. CDR1 is SGHNT and CDR2 is YENEEA in the germline V gene. The length of the CDR3 is 20 residues. Here the CDR3 DNA reads TGTGCCAGCAGAAAACTAGCGGGAGGGAGCTTGAGGTTAGCCAAAAACATTCAGTACTTC. Its translation: CASRKLAGGSLRLAKNIQYF.

The V and J genes are TRBV6-5 and TRBJ2-5; perhaps D is TRBD1 or TRBD2 (6 bases each). The J call is doubtful: the DNA matches TRBJ2-7 better. Germline lookup yields CDR1 MNHEY and CDR2 SVGAGI. The CDR3 loop spans 16 amino acids. The CDR3 nucleotides are TGTGCCAGCAGTTACTCAGGGGTAGGCGGAGGGGGCGAGCAGTACTTC. It yields the protein CASSYSGVGGGGEQYF.